Each of the 27 T cell receptor beta chains below was sequenced from the same sample in a study of control samples from healthy donors and cancer patients. The data were produced by immunoSEQ multiplex PCR, yet TCRdb's version contains in-frame clones alone and is incomplete. The sample contains roughly 84,000 clones, approximately 91% of which appear only once. Specimen: blood. Every receptor here comes from a man in his fifties or sixties in good health.

The chain is built from TRBV9 and TRBJ2-3, with D possibly being TRBD1 or TRBD2 (6 bases each). The V gene's germline CDR1 is SGDLS and CDR2 YYNGEE. The CDR3 runs 15 residues. V lost 0 bases to trimming and J lost 3 bases, with 11 bases between them. CDR3 protein: CASSVGWGATDTQYF. The CDR3 nucleotides are TGTGCCAGCAGCGTAGGTTGGGGGGCGACAGATACGCAGTATTTT.

This clone was seen a single time. J is TRBJ2-5 and V is TRBV6-1; the D gene could be TRBD1 or TRBD2 (5 bases each). The germline V gene encodes CDR1 MNHNS and CDR2 SASEGT. The V end lost 2 bases, the J end lost 5 bases, and 12 bases lay between the germline ends. This CDR3 spans 14 amino acids. The chain's CDR3 is CASSELRGGETQYF. CDR3 sequence (DNA): TGTGCCAGCAGTGAATTACGGGGCGGCGAGACCCAGTACTTC.

V is TRBV27 and J is TRBJ1-3; 9 nucleotides agree with TRBD1. Germline V gene sequence: CDR1 MNHEY, CDR2 SMNVEV (reference sequence). The CDR3 runs to 16 residues. J was trimmed by 4 bases and V by 2 bases; bases with no gene match: 6. CDR3 residues: CASSLTGTGTGNTIYF. The CDR3 coding sequence is TGTGCCAGCAGTTTAACCGGGACAGGGACCGGAAACACCATATATTTT.

J is TRBJ1-5 and V is TRBV29-1, with 8 bases lining up with TRBD1. Losses at the gene ends were 6 bases for V and 1 base for J; bases not matched to a gene: 2. The CDR3 has 13 residues. Germline CDR1 and CDR2: SQVTM and ANQGSEA. The chain's CDR3 is CSVRDRSNQPQHF. As DNA, the CDR3 is TGCAGCGTACGGGACAGGAGCAATCAGCCCCAGCATTTT.

The J gene is TRBJ1-2, the V gene TRBV7-2; possible D gene TRBD1, 6 bases. The CDR3 sequence is 13 residues long. The V gene lost 7 bases and the J gene lost 8 bases, with 17 bases spanning the gap. The V gene's germline CDR1 is SGHTA and CDR2 FQGNSA. In DNA, the CDR3 is TGTGCCAGCACCGAATACAGGGAACGCGGCTACACCTTC. It specifies CASTEYRERGYTF.

The chain joins TRBV24-1 to TRBJ1-5, with D perhaps TRBD1 (6 bases). The V end lost 1 base, the J end lost 0 bases, and 15 bases lay between the germline ends. This CDR3 is built from 18 residues. Looked up from germline, CDR1 is KGHDR and CDR2 is SFDVKD. The CDR3 DNA reads as TGTGCCACCAGTGATTTACGGGGGCCGTACAATAGCAATCAGCCCCAGCATTTT. Residues: CATSDLRGPYNSNQPQHF.

The chain employs TRBV28 and TRBJ1-4; 7 nucleotides match TRBD1. J gave up 4 bases and V 4 bases, and 15 bases lay outside the gene matches. Germline-derived CDR1 and CDR2 are MDHEN and SYDVKM. The CDR3 contains 18 residues. The CDR3 DNA reads TGTGCCAGCAGTTCGGAACAGACAGGGAAGTCCCTTAATGAAAAACTGTTTTTT. This translates into CASSSEQTGKSLNEKLFF.

The V call is TRBV4-1, the J call TRBJ1-5; weak D call: TRBD1 (5 bases). The CDR3 has 19 amino acids. In germline, CDR1 is MGHRA, CDR2 YSYEKL. V gave up 0 bases and J gave up 3 bases, with 21 bases separating them. CDR3 in amino acids: CASSQDVFGDWGYNQPQHF. In nucleotides, the CDR3 is TGCGCCAGCAGCCAAGACGTATTCGGGGACTGGGGTTACAATCAGCCCCAGCATTTT.

The chain uses TRBV27 and TRBJ2-6; possibly TRBD1 for D (5 bases). The V end was cut by 1 base, the J end by 2 bases, with 6 bases between. The CDR3 covers 15 residues. Germline V gene sequence: CDR1 MNHEY, CDR2 SMNVEV (reference sequence). The CDR3 sequence is CASSLLGPGANVLTF. The CDR3 DNA follows: TGTGCCAGCAGTTTATTGGGGCCTGGGGCCAACGTCCTGACTTTC.

V is TRBV5-1 and J is TRBJ1-4, with 7 bases identical to TRBD1. Germline CDR1 is SGHRS and CDR2 is YFSETQ. The trim removed 4 bases at V and 0 bases at J, leaving 6 bases unmatched. The CDR3 has 16 amino acids. CDR3 sequence reads: CASSGIQGATNEKLFF. In DNA, the CDR3 is TGCGCCAGCAGCGGAATCCAGGGGGCAACTAATGAAAAACTGTTTTTT.

The V and J genes are TRBV6-5 and TRBJ2-1; 7 positions agree with TRBD2. The length of the CDR3 is 14 residues. V shed 7 bases, J shed 4 bases, and the junction held 7 bases outside the gene matches. The germline gives CDR1 MNHEY, CDR2 SVGAGI. The CDR3: CASTLTGGYNEQFF. The CDR3 nucleotides read TGTGCCAGCACCCTTACCGGGGGGTACAATGAGCAGTTCTTC.

This chain uses TRBV24-1 with TRBJ2-3; 13 bases match TRBD2. CDR3 length: 18 residues. J lost 7 bases, V lost 1 base, and 10 bases had no gene match. Germline CDR1 is KGHDR and CDR2 is SFDVKD. The CDR3 loop is CATSDFSGLAGARYTQYF. The CDR3 nucleotides read TGTGCCACCAGTGATTTCTCCGGACTAGCGGGGGCGAGGTATACGCAGTATTTT.

This chain links TRBV6-5 with TRBJ1-5; TRBD1 might be the D (5 bases). With 9 bases removed from V and 6 bases from J, the gap between germline ends came to 18 bases. Germline values: CDR1 MNHEY, CDR2 SVGAGI. The CDR3 length is 14 residues. The CDR3 spells CASSESGGIQPQHF. The DNA of the CDR3 is TGTGCCAGTTCCGAGTCGGGGGGGATTCAGCCCCAGCATTTT.

The rearrangement joins TRBV7-2 to TRBJ2-5; D gene uncertain. V was shortened by 3 bases and J by 4 bases, with 12 bases between the two germline ends. The CDR3 sequence is 14 residues long. From germline, CDR1 is SGHTA and CDR2 FQGNSA. CDR3 sequence reads: CASSFGATRETQYF. CDR3 in DNA: TGTGCCAGCAGCTTCGGAGCCACGAGAGAGACCCAGTACTTC. The variable domain in full, completed from reference TRBV7-2 and TRBJ2-5, reads GAGVSQSPSNKVTEKGKDVELRCDPISGHTALYWYRQSLGQGLEFLIYFQGNSAPDKSGLPSDRFSAERTGGSVSTLTIQRTQQEDSAVYLCASSFGATRETQYFGPGTRLLVL.

This sequence joins TRBV29-1 and TRBJ1-1; 11 bases line up with TRBD1. The V gene end was trimmed by 7 bases and the J gene end by 4 bases; junction bases not matched to a gene: 5. Germline V gives CDR1 SQVTM, CDR2 ANQGSEA. CDR3 length equals 13 residues. The DNA for the CDR3 is TGCAGCGCGGCCGGGACAGGGGGCACTGAAGCTTTCTTT. Its translation: CSAAGTGGTEAFF.

V is TRBV7-2 and J is TRBJ1-5; D unresolved. The V and J ends lost 2 bases and 3 bases respectively, with 8 bases between them. The CDR3 runs to 14 residues. CDR1 is SGHTA, CDR2 FQGNSA, per germline. Here the CDR3 DNA reads TGTGCCAGCAGCTTATTACAGAACAATCAGCCCCAGCATTTT. This sequence encodes CASSLLQNNQPQHF.

This sequence joins TRBV12-5 and TRBJ2-7; D is tentatively TRBD1 or TRBD2 (5 bases each). V was cut by 3 bases and J by 11 bases, with 17 bases left in between. Germline V gene lookup returns CDR1 LGHNT and CDR2 FRNRAP. The CDR3 covers 13 residues. The CDR3 coding sequence is TGTGCTAGTGGTTTATCCGGGGCCCAGAGCAAGTACTTC. Its protein product is CASGLSGAQSKYF.

This clone occurred once. The rearrangement uses TRBV6-5 and TRBJ2-7, with D hard to call. Deletions cut 2 bases from V and 6 bases from J, with 14 bases between. The germline V gene has CDR1 MNHEY and CDR2 SVGAGI. The CDR3 is 14 residues long. In DNA form, the CDR3 reads TGTGCCAGCAGTTACGGGCCTGGATCGCCCGAGCAGTACTTC. Its translation is CASSYGPGSPEQYF.

The rearrangement uses TRBV10-3 and TRBJ1-5; 7 bases align to TRBD1. The CDR3 is 13 residues long. J gave up 5 bases and V 5 bases, and 3 bases lay outside the gene matches. CDR1 ENHRY and CDR2 SYGVKD come from the germline V gene. The CDR3 DNA is TGTGCCATCAGTAGGGGGCCGGATCAGCCCCAGCATTTT. Translated: CAISRGPDQPQHF.

This rearrangement joins TRBV21-1 to TRBJ1-1; the table's D call, TRBD1, has no DNA check behind it. TRBV21-1 is a pseudogene locus. The CDR3 loop spans 15 amino acids. The CDR3 is CASPPRETGETEAFF. CDR3 coding DNA: TGTGCCAGCCCCCCCCGGGAAACAGGGGAAACTGAAGCTTTCTTT.

The table lists this clone with a few counts. V and J are TRBV6-5 and TRBJ1-5; D is possibly TRBD1 (6 bases). This CDR3 comprises 14 residues. Germline loops: CDR1 MNHEY, CDR2 SVGAGI. V gave up 6 bases and J gave up 6 bases, with 15 bases separating them. For the CDR3, the DNA is TGTGCCAGCAGCCTCCGGACAGACAGTCAGCCCCAGCATTTT. It specifies CASSLRTDSQPQHF.

The chain joins TRBV6-5 to TRBJ2-7, with TRBD1 identical over 7 bases. Unmatched junction bases numbered 2, after V lost 5 bases and J lost 1 base. This CDR3 is 13 amino acids long. Germline V gene lookup returns CDR1 MNHEY and CDR2 SVGAGI. CDR3 coding DNA: TGTGCCAGCAGTCCGGGACAGTCCTACGAGCAGTACTTC. This sequence encodes CASSPGQSYEQYF.

The chain is built from TRBV19 and TRBJ1-1, with D hard to call. The germline V gene has CDR1 LNHDA and CDR2 SQIVND (reference sequence). Trimming stripped 0 bases from V and 8 bases from J, with 10 bases between. This CDR3 contains 13 residues. The CDR3 region is CASSIESGMEAFF. The CDR3 DNA follows: TGTGCCAGTAGTATAGAAAGTGGCATGGAAGCTTTCTTT.

The chain employs TRBV2 and TRBJ1-5; D unclear. The V end was cut by 4 bases, the J end by 0 bases, with 7 bases between. Germline V gives CDR1 SNHLY, CDR2 FYNNEI. CDR3 length equals 14 residues. This CDR3 reads CASSGLYSNQPQHF. The CDR3 DNA sequence: TGTGCCAGCAGTGGGCTCTATAGCAATCAGCCCCAGCATTTT.

The V call is TRBV9, the J call TRBJ2-6; D is perhaps TRBD1 (7 bases). Germline V gene lookup returns CDR1 SGDLS and CDR2 YYNGEE. The CDR3 covers 18 residues. Trimming took off 4 bases at V and 1 base at J, with 18 bases between the two ends. The DNA for the CDR3 is TGTGCCAGCAGCCCGGGCGGGGACAGCTCATCTGGGGCCAACGTCCTGACTTTC. Translating it yields CASSPGGDSSSGANVLTF. The variable domain in full, completed from reference TRBV9 and TRBJ2-6, reads DSGVTQTPKHLITATGQRVTLRCSPRSGDLSVYWYQQSLDQGLQFLIQYYNGEERAKGNILERFSAQQFPDLHSELNLSSLELGDSALYFCASSPGGDSSSGANVLTFGAGSRLTVL.

This chain joins TRBV18 and TRBJ1-6, with TRBD1 as a possible D gene (6 bases). With 3 bases removed from V and 7 bases from J, the gap between germline ends came to 13 bases. This CDR3 comprises 15 residues. Germline-derived CDR1 and CDR2 are KGHSH and LQKENI. The CDR3 DNA follows: TGTGCCAGCTCACCTACGGCAGGGGCAAATTCACCCCTCCACTTT. It specifies CASSPTAGANSPLHF. Complete variable domain (other parts from reference TRBV18 and TRBJ1-6): NAGVMQNPRHLVRRRGQEARLRCSPMKGHSHVYWYRQLPEEGLKFMVYLQKENIIDESGMPKERFSAEFPKEGPSILRIQQVVRGDSAAYFCASSPTAGANSPLHFGNGTRLTVT.

J is TRBJ2-2 and V is TRBV3-1 (or the pseudogene TRBV3-2); 13 nucleotides align to TRBD2. Germline V lookup: CDR1 LGHDT, CDR2 YNNKEL (reference sequence). Unmatched junction bases numbered 5, after V lost 4 bases and J lost 6 bases. The CDR3 extends over 16 amino acids. The CDR3 region has the DNA TGTGCCAGCAGCCTCACTAGCGGGGGGGCTGCCGGGGAGCTGTTTTTT. Translation gives CASSLTSGGAAGELFF.